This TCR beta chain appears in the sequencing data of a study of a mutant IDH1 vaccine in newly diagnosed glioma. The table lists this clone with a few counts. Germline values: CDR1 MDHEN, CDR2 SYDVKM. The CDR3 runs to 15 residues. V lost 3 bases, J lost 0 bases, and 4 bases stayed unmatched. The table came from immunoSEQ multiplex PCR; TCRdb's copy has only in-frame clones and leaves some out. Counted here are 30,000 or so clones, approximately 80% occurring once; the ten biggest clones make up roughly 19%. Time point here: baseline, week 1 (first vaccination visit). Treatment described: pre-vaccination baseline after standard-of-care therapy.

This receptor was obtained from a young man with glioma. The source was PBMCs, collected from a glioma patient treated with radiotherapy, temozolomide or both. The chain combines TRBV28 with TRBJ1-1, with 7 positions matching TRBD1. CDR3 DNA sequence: TGTGCCAGCAGTTTCACACAGGGGATGAACACTGAAGCTTTCTTT. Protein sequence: CASSFTQGMNTEAFF. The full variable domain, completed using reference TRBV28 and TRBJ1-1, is DVKVTQSSRYLVKRTGEKVFLECVQDMDHENMFWYRQDPGLGLRLIYFSYDVKMKEKGDIPEGYSVSREKKERFSLILESASTNQTSMYLCASSFTQGMNTEAFFGQGTRLTVV.